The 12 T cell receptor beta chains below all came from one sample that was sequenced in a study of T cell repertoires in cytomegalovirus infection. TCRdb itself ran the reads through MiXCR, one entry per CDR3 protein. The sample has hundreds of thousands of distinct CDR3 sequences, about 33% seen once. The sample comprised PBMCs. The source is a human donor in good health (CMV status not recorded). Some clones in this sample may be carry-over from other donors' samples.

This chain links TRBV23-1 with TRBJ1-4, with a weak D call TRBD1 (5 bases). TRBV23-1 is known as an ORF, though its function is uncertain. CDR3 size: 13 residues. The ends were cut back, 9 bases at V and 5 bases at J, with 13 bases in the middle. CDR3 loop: CARTGTLNEKLFF. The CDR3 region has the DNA TGCGCCAGGACCGGGACGCTAAATGAAAAACTGTTTTTT.

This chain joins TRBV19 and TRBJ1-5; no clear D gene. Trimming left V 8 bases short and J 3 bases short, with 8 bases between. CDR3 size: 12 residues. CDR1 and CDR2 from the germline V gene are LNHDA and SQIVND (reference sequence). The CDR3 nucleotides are TGTGCCAGTCGTGGTACCAATCAGCCCCAGCATTTT. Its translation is CASRGTNQPQHF.

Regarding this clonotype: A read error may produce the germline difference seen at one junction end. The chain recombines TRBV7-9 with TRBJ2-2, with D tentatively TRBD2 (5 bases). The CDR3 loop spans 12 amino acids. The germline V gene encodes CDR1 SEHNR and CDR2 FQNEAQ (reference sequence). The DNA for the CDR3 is TGTGCCATCAGCTGGAACTCCGGGGAGCTTTTTTTT. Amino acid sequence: CAISWNSGELFF.

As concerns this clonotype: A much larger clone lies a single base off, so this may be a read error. This CDR3 reads CASSHSRSYEQYF. The CDR3 coding sequence is TGTGCCAGCAGCCATTCCCGCTCCTACGAGCAGTACTTC. The genes are TRBV7-2 and TRBJ2-7; the D is unclear. This CDR3 has 13 amino acids. CDR1 is SGHTA and CDR2 is FQGNSA in the germline V gene. Deletions cut 5 bases from V and 0 bases from J, with 8 bases between.

CDR3 region: CASSERARVGEKLFF. CDR3 DNA: TGTGCCAGCAGTGAAAGAGCGCGTGTGGGAGAAAAACTGTTTTTT. The chain is built from TRBV25-1 and TRBJ1-4; the D is unclear. The V end was cut by 2 bases, the J end by 8 bases, with 15 bases between. The CDR3 sequence is 15 residues long. CDR1 is MGHDK and CDR2 is SYGVNS in the germline V gene.

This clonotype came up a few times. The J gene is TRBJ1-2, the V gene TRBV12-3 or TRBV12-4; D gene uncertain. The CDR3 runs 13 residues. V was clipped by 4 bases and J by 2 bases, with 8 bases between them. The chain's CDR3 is CASSYSTNYGYTF. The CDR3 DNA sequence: TGTGCCAGCAGTTACAGTACGAACTATGGCTACACCTTC.

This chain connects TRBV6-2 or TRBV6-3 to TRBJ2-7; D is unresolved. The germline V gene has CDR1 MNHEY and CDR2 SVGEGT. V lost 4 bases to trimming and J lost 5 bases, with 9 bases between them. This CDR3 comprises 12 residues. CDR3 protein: CASSFPENEQYF. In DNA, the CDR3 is TGTGCCAGCAGTTTCCCCGAGAACGAGCAGTACTTC.

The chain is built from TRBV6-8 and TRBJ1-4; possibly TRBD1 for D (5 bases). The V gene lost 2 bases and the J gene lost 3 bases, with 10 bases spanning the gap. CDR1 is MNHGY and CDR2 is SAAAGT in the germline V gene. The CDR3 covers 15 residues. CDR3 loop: CASSYTLGANEKLFF. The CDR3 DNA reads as TGTGCCAGCAGTTACACATTAGGGGCTAATGAAAAACTGTTTTTT.

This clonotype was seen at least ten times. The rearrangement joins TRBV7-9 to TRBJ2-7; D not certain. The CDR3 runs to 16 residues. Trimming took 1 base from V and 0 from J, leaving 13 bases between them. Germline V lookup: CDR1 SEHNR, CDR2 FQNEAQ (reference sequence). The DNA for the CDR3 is TGTGCCAGCAGCTTAGATAACCCGATACTCTCCTACGAGCAGTACTTC. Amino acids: CASSLDNPILSYEQYF.

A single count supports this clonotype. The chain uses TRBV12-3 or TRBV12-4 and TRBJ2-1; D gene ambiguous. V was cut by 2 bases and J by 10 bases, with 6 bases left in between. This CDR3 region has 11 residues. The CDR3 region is CASSLHGEQFF. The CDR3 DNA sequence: TGTGCCAGCAGTTTACATGGCGAGCAGTTCTTC.

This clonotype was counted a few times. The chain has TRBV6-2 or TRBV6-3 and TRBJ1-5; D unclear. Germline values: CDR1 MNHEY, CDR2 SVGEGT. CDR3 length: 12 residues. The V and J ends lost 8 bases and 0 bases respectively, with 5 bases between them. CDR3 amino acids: CASGYSNQPQHF. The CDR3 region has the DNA TGTGCCAGCGGATATAGCAATCAGCCCCAGCATTTT.

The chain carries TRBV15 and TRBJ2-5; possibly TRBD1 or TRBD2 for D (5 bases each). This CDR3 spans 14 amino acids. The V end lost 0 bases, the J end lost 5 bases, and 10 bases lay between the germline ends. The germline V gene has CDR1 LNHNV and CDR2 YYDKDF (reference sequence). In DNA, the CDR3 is TGTGCCACCAGCAGAGAGCTAGAGGGGGAGACCCAGTACTTC. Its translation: CATSRELEGETQYF.